This is a list of T cell receptor beta chains from one sample in a study of cytomegalovirus exposure and HLA in healthy donors. Assay used: immunoSEQ multiplex PCR; TCRdb lists only in-frame clones, some missing. This table holds roughly 150,000 clones, about 64% found once. The sequencing input was PBMCs. Receptors were obtained from a woman aged 25 to 39 in good health and CMV-seropositive. The conserved cysteine and the conserved F or W are not part of the CDR3 here. Fields, in order: V gene, CDR3 protein.

V: TRBV7-7
CDR3: ASSLAWGTGEGNEQF

V: TRBV10-3
CDR3: AISRALGGSGHYNEQF

V: TRBV6-1
CDR3: ASSEQRTEAF

V: TRBV9
CDR3: ASSVDGYGYT

V: TRBV28
CDR3: ASSYPGNGGGYT

V: TRBV4-1
CDR3: ASTRIFRRGGGETQY

V: TRBV19
CDR3: ASSMGDRANEKLF

V: TRBV5-4
CDR3: ASSGTGGAFLGANYGYT

V: TRBV4-1
CDR3: ASSQALAGLPFVETQY

V: TRBV27
CDR3: ASMKSSYNSPLH

V: TRBV6-5
CDR3: ASSSPTSGSYEQF